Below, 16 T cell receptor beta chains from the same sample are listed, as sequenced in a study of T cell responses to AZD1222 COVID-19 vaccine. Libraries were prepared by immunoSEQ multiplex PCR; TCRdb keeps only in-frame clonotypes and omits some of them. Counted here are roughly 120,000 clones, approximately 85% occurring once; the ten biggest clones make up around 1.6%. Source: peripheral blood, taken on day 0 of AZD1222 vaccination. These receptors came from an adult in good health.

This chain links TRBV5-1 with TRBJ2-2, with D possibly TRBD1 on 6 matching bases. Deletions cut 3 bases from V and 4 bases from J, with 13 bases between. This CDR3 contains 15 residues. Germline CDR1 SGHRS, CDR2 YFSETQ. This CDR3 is CASSSGVIGTGELFF. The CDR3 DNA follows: TGCGCCAGCAGCTCAGGGGTCATCGGCACCGGGGAGCTGTTTTTT.

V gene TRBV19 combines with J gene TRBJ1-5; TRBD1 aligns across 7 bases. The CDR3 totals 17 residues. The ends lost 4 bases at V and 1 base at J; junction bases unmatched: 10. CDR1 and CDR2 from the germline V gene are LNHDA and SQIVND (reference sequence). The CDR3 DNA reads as TGTGCCAGTAGTACCCCCTCACAGGGGACAAGCAATCAGCCCCAGCATTTT. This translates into CASSTPSQGTSNQPQHF. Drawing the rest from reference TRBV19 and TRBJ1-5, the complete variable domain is DGGITQSPKYLFRKEGQNVTLSCEQNLNHDAMYWYRQDPGQGLRLIYYSQIVNDFQKGDIAEGYSVSREKKESFPLTVTSAQKNPTAFYLCASSTPSQGTSNQPQHFGDGTRLSIL.

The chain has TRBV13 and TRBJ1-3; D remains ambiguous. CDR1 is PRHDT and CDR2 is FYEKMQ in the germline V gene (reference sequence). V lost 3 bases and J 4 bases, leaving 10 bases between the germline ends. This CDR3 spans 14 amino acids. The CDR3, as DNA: TGTGCCAGCAGCTTTCGGACGGAGGGAAACACCATATATTTT. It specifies CASSFRTEGNTIYF.

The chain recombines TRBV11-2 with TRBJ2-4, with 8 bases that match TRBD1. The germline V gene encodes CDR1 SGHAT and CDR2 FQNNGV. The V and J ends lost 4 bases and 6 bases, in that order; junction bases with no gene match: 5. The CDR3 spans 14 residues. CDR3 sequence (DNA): TGTGCCAGCAGCTCGGACAGGGTAGGAAACATTCAGTACTTC. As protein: CASSSDRVGNIQYF.

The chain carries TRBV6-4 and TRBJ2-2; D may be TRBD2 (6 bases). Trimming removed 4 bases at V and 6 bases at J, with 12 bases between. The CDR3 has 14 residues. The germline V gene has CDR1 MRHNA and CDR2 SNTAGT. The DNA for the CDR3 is TGTGCCAGCAGTGTGGGACTGAAGGCCGGGGAGCTGTTTTTT. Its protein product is CASSVGLKAGELFF.

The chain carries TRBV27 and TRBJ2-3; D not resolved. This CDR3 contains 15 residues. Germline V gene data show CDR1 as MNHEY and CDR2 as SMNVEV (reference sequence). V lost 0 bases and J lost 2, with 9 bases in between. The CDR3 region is CASSLSEPVTDTQYF. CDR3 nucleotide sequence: TGTGCCAGCAGTTTATCGGAACCAGTCACAGATACGCAGTATTTT.

CDR3 DNA sequence: TGCGCCAGCAGCCAAGTTTTGACAGGGGGCTTTTACGAGCAGTACTTC. Amino acid sequence: CASSQVLTGGFYEQYF. The gene calls are TRBV4-1 and TRBJ2-7; 10 positions match TRBD1. Germline V gives CDR1 MGHRA, CDR2 YSYEKL. The CDR3 length is 16 residues. V shed 1 base, J shed 4 bases, and the junction held 7 bases outside the gene matches.

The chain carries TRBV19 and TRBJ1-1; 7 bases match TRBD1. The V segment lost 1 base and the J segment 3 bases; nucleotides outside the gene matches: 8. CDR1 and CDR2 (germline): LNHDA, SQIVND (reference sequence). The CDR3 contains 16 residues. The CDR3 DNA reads TGTGCCAGTAGTATAGCTGGGACAGCAGGGGACACTGAAGCTTTCTTT. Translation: CASSIAGTAGDTEAFF. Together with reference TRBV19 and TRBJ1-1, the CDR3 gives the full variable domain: DGGITQSPKYLFRKEGQNVTLSCEQNLNHDAMYWYRQDPGQGLRLIYYSQIVNDFQKGDIAEGYSVSREKKESFPLTVTSAQKNPTAFYLCASSIAGTAGDTEAFFGQGTRLTVV.

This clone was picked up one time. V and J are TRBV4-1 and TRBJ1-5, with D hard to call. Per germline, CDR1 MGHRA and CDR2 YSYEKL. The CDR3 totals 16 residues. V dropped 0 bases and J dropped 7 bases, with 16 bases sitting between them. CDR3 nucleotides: TGCGCCAGCAGCCAAGAGGTCAGCCAAGCCATACAGCCCCAGCATTTT. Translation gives CASSQEVSQAIQPQHF.

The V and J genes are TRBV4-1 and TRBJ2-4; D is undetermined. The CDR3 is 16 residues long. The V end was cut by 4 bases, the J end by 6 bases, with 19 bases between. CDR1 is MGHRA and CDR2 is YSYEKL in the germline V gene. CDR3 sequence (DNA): TGCGCCAGCAGCCGCACGGAAGGCCCAAGACCAAACATTCAGTACTTC. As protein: CASSRTEGPRPNIQYF.

The CDR3 protein is CAWSVGRETQYF. CDR3 in DNA: TGTGCCTGGAGTGTAGGGCGGGAGACCCAGTACTTC. The chain joins TRBV30 to TRBJ2-5; the D is unclear. The CDR3 has 12 amino acids. Between the trimmed V and J ends, which lost 0 bases and 5 bases, there was a span of 7 bases. The germline gives CDR1 GTSNPN, CDR2 SVGIG (reference sequence).

The CDR3 DNA is TGTGCCACCAGCAGGGACCACAGGAATGGGGCAGATACGCAGTATTTT. It encodes CATSRDHRNGADTQYF. J is TRBJ2-3 and V is TRBV15, with a weak D call TRBD1 (5 bases). This CDR3 comprises 16 residues. Per the germline V gene, CDR1 is LNHNV and CDR2 is YYDKDF (reference sequence). Trimming left V 3 bases short and J 4 bases short, with 17 bases between.

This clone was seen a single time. The CDR3 DNA is TGTGCCAGTATTAGGGATTGGAGCAATCAGCCCCAGCATTTT. Translating it yields CASIRDWSNQPQHF. This chain connects TRBV19 to TRBJ1-5; no reliable D call. There are 14 residues in the CDR3. The germline V gene has CDR1 LNHDA and CDR2 SQIVND (reference sequence). Trimming took 7 bases from V and 1 from J, leaving 11 bases between them.

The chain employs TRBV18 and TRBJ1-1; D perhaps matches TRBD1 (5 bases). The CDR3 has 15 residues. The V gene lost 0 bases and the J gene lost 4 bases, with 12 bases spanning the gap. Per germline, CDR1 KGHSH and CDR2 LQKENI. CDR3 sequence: CASSPPGTRATEAFF. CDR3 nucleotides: TGTGCCAGCTCACCACCCGGGACCCGAGCCACTGAAGCTTTCTTT.

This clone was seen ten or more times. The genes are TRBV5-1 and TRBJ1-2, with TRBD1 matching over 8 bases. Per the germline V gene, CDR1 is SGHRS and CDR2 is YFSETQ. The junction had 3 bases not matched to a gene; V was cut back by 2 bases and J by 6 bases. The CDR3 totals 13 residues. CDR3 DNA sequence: TGCGCCAGCAGCTTACAGGGGGACCATGGCTACACCTTC. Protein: CASSLQGDHGYTF.

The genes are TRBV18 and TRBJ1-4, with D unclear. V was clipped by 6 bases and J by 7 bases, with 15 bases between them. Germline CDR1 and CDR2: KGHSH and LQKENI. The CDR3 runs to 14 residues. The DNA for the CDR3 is TGTGCCAGCTCCCTCCCCCGGGGAGGTGAAAAACTGTTTTTT. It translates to CASSLPRGGEKLFF.